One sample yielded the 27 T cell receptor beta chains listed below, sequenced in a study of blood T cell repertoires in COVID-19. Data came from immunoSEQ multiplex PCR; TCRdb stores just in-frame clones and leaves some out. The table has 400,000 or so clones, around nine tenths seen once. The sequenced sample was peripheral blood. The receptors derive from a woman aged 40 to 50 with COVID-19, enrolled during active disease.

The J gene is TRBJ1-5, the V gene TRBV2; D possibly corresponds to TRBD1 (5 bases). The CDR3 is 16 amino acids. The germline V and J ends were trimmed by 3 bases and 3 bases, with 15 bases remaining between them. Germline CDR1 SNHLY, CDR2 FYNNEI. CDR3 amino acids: CASSENSQGFNQPQHF. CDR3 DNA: TGTGCCAGCAGTGAGAATAGTCAGGGCTTCAATCAGCCCCAGCATTTT.

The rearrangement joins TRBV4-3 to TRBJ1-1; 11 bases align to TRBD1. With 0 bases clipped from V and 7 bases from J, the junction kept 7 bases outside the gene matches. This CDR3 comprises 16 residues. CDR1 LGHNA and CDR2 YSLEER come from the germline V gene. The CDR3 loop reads CASSQDGQGARGEAFF. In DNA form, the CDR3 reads TGCGCCAGCAGCCAAGACGGACAGGGGGCGCGTGGTGAAGCTTTCTTT.

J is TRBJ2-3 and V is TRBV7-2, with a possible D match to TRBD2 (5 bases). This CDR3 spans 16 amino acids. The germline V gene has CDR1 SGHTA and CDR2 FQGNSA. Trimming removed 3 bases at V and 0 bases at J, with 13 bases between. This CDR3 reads CASSFDPSPSTDTQYF. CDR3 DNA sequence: TGTGCCAGCAGCTTCGATCCTAGCCCAAGCACAGATACGCAGTATTTT.

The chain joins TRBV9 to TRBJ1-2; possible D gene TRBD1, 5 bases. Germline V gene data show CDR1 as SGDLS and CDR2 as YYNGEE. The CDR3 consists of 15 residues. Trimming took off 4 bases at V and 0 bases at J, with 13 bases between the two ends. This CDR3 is CASSFDSLANYGYTF. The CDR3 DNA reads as TGTGCCAGCAGCTTCGACAGTCTAGCTAACTATGGCTACACCTTC.

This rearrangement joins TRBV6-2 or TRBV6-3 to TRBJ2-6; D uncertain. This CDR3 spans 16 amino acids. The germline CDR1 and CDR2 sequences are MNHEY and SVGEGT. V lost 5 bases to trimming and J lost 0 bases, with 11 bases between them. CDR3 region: CASSPLGSSGANVLTF. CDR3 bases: TGTGCCAGCAGTCCCCTAGGAAGCTCTGGGGCCAACGTCCTGACTTTC.

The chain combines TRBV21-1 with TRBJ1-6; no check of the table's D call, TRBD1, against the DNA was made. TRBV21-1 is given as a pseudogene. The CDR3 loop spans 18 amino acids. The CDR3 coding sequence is TGTGCCAGCAGCCGGACAGGGGGCCATCGGATAAGCAATTCACCCCTCCACTTT. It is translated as CASSRTGGHRISNSPLHF.

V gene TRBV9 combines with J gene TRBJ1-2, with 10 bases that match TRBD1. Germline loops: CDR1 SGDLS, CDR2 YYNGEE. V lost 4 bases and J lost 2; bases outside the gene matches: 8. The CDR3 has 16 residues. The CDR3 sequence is CASSPLTGGMNYGYTF. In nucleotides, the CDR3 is TGTGCCAGCAGCCCCCTGACAGGGGGCATGAACTATGGCTACACCTTC.

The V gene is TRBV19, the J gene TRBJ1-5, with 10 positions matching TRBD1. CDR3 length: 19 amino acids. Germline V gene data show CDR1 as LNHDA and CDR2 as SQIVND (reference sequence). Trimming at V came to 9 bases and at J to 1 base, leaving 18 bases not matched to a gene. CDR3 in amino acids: CASTGTGVFEAVSNQPQHF. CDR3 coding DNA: TGTGCCAGCACCGGGACAGGGGTTTTCGAGGCCGTCAGCAATCAGCCCCAGCATTTT.

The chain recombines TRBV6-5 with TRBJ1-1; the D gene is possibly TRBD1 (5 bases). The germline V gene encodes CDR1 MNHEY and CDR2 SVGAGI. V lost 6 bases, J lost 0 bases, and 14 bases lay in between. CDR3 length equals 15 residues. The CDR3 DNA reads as TGTGCCAGCAGGTTGGACACAACCATGAACACTGAAGCTTTCTTT. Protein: CASRLDTTMNTEAFF.

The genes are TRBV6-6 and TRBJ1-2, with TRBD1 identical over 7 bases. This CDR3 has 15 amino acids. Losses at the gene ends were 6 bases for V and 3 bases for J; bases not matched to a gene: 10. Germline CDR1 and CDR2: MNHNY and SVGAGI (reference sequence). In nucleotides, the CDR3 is TGTGCCAGCAGCTCGGGACAGACAGAAGACTATGGCTACACCTTC. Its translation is CASSSGQTEDYGYTF.

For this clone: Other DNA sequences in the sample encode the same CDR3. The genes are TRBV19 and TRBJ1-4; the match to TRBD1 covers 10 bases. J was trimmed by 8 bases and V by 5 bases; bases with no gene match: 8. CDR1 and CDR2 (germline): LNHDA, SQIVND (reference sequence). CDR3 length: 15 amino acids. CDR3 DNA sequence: TGTGCCAGTAGTTCACGGACAGGGGGAGGGGAAAAACTGTTTTTT. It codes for CASSSRTGGGEKLFF.

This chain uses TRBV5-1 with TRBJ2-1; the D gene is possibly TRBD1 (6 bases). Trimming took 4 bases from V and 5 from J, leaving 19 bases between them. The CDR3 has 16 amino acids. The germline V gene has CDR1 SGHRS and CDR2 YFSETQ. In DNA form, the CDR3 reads TGCGCCAGCAGCCCACAGGGTCGATTAAGGAACAATGAGCAGTTCTTC. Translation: CASSPQGRLRNNEQFF.

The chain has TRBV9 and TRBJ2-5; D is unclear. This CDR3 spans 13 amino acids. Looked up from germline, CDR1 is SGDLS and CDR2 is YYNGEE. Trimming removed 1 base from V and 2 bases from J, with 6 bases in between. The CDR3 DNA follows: TGTGCCAGCAGCGTAATCGGGCAAGAGACCCAGTACTTC. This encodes CASSVIGQETQYF.

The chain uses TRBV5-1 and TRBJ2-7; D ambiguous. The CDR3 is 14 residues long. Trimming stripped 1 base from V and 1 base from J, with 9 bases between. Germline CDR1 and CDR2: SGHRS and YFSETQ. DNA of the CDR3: TGCGCCAGCAGCTTGAGGCAGGATTCCTACGAGCAGTACTTC. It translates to CASSLRQDSYEQYF. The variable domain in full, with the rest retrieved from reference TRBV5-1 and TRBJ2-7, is KAGVTQTPRYLIKTRGQQVTLSCSPISGHRSVSWYQQTPGQGLQFLFEYFSETQRNKGNFPGRFSGRQFSNSRSEMNVSTLELGDSALYLCASSLRQDSYEQYFGPGTRLTVT.

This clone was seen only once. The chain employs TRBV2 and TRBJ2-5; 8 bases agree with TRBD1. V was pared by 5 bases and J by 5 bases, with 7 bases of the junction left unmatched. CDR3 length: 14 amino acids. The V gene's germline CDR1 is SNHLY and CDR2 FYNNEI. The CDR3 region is CASSPGQGAETQYF. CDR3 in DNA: TGTGCCAGCAGTCCTGGACAGGGAGCGGAGACCCAGTACTTC.

The DNA of the CDR3 is TGTGCCAGCAGGGGACAGGGGAGCACTGAAAAACTGTTTTTT. It codes for CASRGQGSTEKLFF. The rearrangement links TRBV27 to TRBJ1-4, with 10 positions matching TRBD1. Per germline, CDR1 MNHEY and CDR2 SMNVEV (reference sequence). Trimming removed 6 bases from V and 7 bases from J; junction bases left unmatched: 5. The CDR3 loop spans 14 amino acids.

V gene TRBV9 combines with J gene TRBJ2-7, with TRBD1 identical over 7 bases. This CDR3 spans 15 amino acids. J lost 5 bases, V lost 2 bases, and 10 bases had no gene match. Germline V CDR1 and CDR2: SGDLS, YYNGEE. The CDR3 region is CASSVSTGEFDEQYF. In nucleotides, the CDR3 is TGTGCCAGCAGCGTGAGCACAGGGGAGTTTGACGAGCAGTACTTC.

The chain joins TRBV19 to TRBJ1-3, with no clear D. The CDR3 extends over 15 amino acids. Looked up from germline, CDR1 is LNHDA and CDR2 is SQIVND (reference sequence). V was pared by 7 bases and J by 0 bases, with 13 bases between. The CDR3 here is CASMITAYSGNTIYF. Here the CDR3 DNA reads TGTGCCAGTATGATAACAGCATACTCTGGAAACACCATATATTTT.

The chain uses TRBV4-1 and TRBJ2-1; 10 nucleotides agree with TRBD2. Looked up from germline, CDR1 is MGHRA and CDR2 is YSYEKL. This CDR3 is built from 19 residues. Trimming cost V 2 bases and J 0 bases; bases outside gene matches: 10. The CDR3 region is CASSQYGTSDLSSYNEQFF. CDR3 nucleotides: TGCGCCAGCAGCCAATACGGGACTAGCGACCTTAGCTCCTACAATGAGCAGTTCTTC.

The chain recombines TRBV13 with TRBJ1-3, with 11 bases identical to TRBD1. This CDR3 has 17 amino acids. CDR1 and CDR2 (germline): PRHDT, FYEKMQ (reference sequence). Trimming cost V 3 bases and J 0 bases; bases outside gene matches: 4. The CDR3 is CASSFTGTGGSGNTIYF. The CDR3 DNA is TGTGCCAGCAGCTTCACAGGGACAGGGGGCTCTGGAAACACCATATATTTT.

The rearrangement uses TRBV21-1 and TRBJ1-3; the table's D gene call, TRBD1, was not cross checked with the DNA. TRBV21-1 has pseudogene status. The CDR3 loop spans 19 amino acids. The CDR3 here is CASSKGGVRQGIVLNTIYF. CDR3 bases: TGTGCCAGCAGCAAAGGGGGGGTTAGACAGGGAATTGTACTAAACACCATATATTTT.

CDR3 bases: TGTGCCAGCAGCCTAGCCGGGGCAGGGGTCTCACCCCTCCACTTT. Translated: CASSLAGAGVSPLHF. The gene calls are TRBV4-2 and TRBJ1-6, with D possibly being TRBD1 (6 bases). V lost 4 bases and J 10 bases, leaving 17 bases between the germline ends. CDR3 length: 15 residues. The germline V gene encodes CDR1 LGHNA and CDR2 YNFKEQ.

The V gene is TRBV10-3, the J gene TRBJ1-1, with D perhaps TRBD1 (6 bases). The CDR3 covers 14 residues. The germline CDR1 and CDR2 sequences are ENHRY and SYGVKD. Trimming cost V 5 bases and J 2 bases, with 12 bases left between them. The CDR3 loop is CAISTGTSNTEAFF. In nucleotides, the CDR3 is TGTGCCATCAGTACCGGGACAAGTAACACTGAAGCTTTCTTT.

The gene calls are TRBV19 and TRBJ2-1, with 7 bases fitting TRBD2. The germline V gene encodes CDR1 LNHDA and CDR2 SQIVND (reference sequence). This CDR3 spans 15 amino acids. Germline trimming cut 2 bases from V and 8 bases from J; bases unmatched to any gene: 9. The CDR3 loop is CASSIRSLATDEQFF. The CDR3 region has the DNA TGTGCCAGTAGTATAAGATCACTAGCGACAGATGAGCAGTTCTTC.

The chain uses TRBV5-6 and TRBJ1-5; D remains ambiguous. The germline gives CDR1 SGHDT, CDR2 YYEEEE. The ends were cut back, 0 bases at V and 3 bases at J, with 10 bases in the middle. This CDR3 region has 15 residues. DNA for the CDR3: TGTGCCAGCAGCTTGGGTACGGGTTACAATCAGCCCCAGCATTTT. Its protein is CASSLGTGYNQPQHF.

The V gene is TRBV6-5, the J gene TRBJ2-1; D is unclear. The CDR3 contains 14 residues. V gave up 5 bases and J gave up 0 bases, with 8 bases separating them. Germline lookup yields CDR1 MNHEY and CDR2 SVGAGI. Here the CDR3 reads CASSLPSSYNEQFF. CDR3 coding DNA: TGTGCCAGCAGTCTCCCTAGCTCCTACAATGAGCAGTTCTTC.

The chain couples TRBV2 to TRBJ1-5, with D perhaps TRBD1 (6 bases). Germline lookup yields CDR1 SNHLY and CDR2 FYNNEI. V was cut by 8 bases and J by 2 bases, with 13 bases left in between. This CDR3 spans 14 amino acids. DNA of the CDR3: TGTGCCAGCGGAACACAGGGCGGCAATCAGCCCCAGCATTTT. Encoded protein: CASGTQGGNQPQHF.